This TCR beta chain originates from a study of T cells in localized non-small cell lung cancer. Study-wide results and limits: Since sequencing was restricted to only one region of the tumor, intratumor heterogeneity remains a possibility. Density of T cells in blood, when higher, went with longer overall survival. The study detected a median about 50 of the top 100 tumor clones in adjacent lung. The study found T cell clonality highest in uninvolved adjacent lung, above tumor.

Germline V gene data show CDR1 as SGHNT and CDR2 as YENEEA. V lost 5 bases, J lost 3 bases, and 4 bases stayed unmatched. There are 14 residues in the CDR3. Points on this clone: Its antigen is currently unknown.

The data were produced by immunoSEQ multiplex PCR, yet TCRdb's version contains in-frame clones alone and is incomplete. The sample carries fewer than 95,000 clones, approximately 90% recorded once. The receptor comes from a woman aged 40 to 75 with stage II squamous cell lung carcinoma. This chain connects TRBV11-3 to TRBJ2-7, with 10 bases fitting TRBD2. Sequenced material: PBMCs, taken before any cancer treatment. The CDR3 loop reads CASSASGGDYEQYF. CDR3 DNA: TGTGCCAGCAGCGCTAGCGGGGGCGACTACGAGCAGTACTTC.